Described below is a single TCR beta chain sequence and its context. The record originates from a study of blood T cell repertoires in COVID-19. In the study overall: COVID-19 samples from acute and convalescent phases originated in the United States, Italy and Spain. From T cells, B-cell-depleted T cells, or PBMCs came the material, which was cDNA or gDNA.

CDR3 length: 15 amino acids. Germline values: CDR1 SGHTA, CDR2 FQGNSA. V lost 0 bases to trimming and J lost 2 bases, with 10 bases between them. Original handling: Counts of nucleated cells, estimated from reference gene primer amplification, were obtained. Sequenced by immunoSEQ multiplex PCR; TCRdb stores in-frame clones only, minus some. The V and J calls and clone size come from that table; D and trimming were worked out from the DNA. The sample contains roughly 84,000 clones, roughly 80% of which appear only once. This sequence originates from a woman in her thirties or forties with active or convalescent COVID-19. The V call is TRBV7-2, the J call TRBJ1-1; D is unclear. The source material was peripheral blood. The DNA for the CDR3 is TGTGCCAGCAGCTTAGCCCAGGTTAAAAACACTGAAGCTTTCTTT. It yields the protein CASSLAQVKNTEAFF.